The sequence of this T cell receptor beta chain was determined in a study of blood T cell repertoires in COVID-19. The CDR3 loop spans 15 amino acids. Trimming took off 7 bases at V and 4 bases at J, with 19 bases between the two ends. Germline V gives CDR1 KGHDR, CDR2 SFDVKD. This clone was observed once. Data came from immunoSEQ multiplex PCR; TCRdb stores just in-frame clones and leaves some out. The table has fewer than 350,000 clones, 88% seen once. Exposed study participants had met a COVID-19 case within 2 weeks before entry. The rearrangement uses TRBV24-1 and TRBJ2-7; possible D gene TRBD2, 6 bases. The sequenced sample consisted of PBMCs or T cells enriched from blood (not recorded which). The sequence was collected from a woman aged 25 to 45 who had been exposed to COVID-19. CDR3: CATRGGPYITYEQYF. As DNA, the CDR3 is TGTGCCACCAGGGGGGGACCTTATATAACTTACGAGCAGTACTTC.